This TCR beta chain is from a study of cytomegalovirus exposure and HLA in healthy donors. The J segment lost 7 bases and the V segment lost 6 bases, leaving 10 bases of the junction unmatched. This CDR3 spans 15 amino acids. Germline V gene data show CDR1 as SGHKS and CDR2 as YYEKEE (reference sequence). Study observations and caveats: In an earlier analysis, about 90% or about 30%: the productive usage of most TCR beta V segments. It is likely that the observed cluster of highly shared sequence variants was a sequencing artifact.

Comment on this clone: Its matching antigen is unknown.

Amplification used 60 Vbeta primers and 13 Jbeta primers. Repertoires were generated with immunoSEQ multiplex PCR, while TCRdb's copy carries only in-frame clones and drops some. The sample lists about 120,000 clones, roughly 80% occurring once. The clonotype originates from a man between 45 and 60 years old in good health and CMV-seropositive. This chain links TRBV5-5 with TRBJ1-4, with TRBD1 matching over 9 bases. The material sequenced was PBMCs. This CDR3 reads CASTSGQGRGEKLFF. CDR3 DNA sequence: TGTGCCAGCACGTCGGGACAGGGACGGGGTGAAAAACTGTTTTTT.